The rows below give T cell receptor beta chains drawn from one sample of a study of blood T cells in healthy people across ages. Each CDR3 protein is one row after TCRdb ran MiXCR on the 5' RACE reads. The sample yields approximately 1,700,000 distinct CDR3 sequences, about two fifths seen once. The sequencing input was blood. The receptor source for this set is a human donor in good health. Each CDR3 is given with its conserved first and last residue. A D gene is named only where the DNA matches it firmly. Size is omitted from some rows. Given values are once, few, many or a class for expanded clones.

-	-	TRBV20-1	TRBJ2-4	CSARDLKVSGAGIQYF	TGCAGTGCTAGAGATCTGAAGGTGTCAGGGGCAGGCATTCAGTACTTC
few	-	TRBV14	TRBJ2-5	CASSPLESQETQYF	TGTGCCAGCAGCCCTCTGGAATCCCAAGAGACCCAGTACTTC
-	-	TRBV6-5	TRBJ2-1	CASSYSASSGVSYNEQFF	TGTGCCAGCAGTTACTCGGCGTCCTCCGGGGTATCCTACAATGAGCAGTTCTTC
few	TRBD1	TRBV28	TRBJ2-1	CASSPQGTGHYNEQFF	TGTGCCAGCAGTCCCCAGGGGACAGGGCACTACAATGAGCAGTTCTTC
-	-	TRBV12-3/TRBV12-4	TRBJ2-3	CASRKELPPDTQYF	TGTGCCAGCCGCAAGGAGCTTCCCCCAGATACGCAGTATTTT
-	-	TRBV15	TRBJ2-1	CATSSPLMGFRDKNEQFF	TGTGCCACCAGCAGCCCTCTGATGGGTTTCAGGGACAAAAATGAGCAGTTCTTC
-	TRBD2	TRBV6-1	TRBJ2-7	CASSESGGIYEQYF	TGTGCCAGCAGTGAAAGCGGGGGAATCTACGAGCAGTACTTC
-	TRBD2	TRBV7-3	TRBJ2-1	CASSPILSGGLPDEQFF	TGTGCCAGCAGCCCCATTCTCTCGGGGGGGCTGCCTGATGAGCAGTTCTTC
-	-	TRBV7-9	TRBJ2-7	CASSFSYNPDEQYF	TGTGCCAGCAGTTTCTCGTATAACCCAGACGAGCAGTACTTC
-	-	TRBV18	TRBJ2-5	CASSPPRQGTQETQYF	TGTGCCAGCTCACCGCCCCGCCAGGGGACCCAAGAGACCCAGTACTTC
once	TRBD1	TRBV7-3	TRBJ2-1	CASSHTLQGDEQFF	TGTGCCAGCAGCCACACCCTACAGGGGGATGAGCAGTTCTTC
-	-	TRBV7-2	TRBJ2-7	CASSIDSSGAYEQYF	TGTGCCAGCAGCATAGACAGTTCAGGAGCATACGAGCAGTACTTC
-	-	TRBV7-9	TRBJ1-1	CASSLPGRRVTEAFF	TGTGCCAGCAGCTTGCCGGGGCGGAGGGTAACTGAAGCTTTCTTT
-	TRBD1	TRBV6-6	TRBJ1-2	CASSINQGAQYGYTF	TGTGCCAGCAGTATTAATCAGGGGGCGCAATATGGCTACACCTTC
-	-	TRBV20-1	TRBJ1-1	CSAPQGHGMWEAFF	TGCAGTGCCCCACAGGGCCACGGGATGTGGGAGGCTTTCTTT
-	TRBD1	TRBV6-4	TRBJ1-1	CASREDRMNTEACF	TGTGCCAGCAGGGAGGACAGGATGAACACTGAAGCTTGCTTT
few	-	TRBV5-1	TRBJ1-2	CASSLGGMEDGYTF	TGCGCCAGCAGCTTGGGGGGGATGGAGGATGGCTACACCTTC
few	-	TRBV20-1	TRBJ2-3	CSAFWGSSTDTQYF	TGCAGTGCATTCTGGGGTTCTAGCACAGATACGCAGTATTTT
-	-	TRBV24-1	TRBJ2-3	CAASEDINTDTQYF	TGTGCCGCTTCCGAGGACATAAACACAGATACGCAGTATTTT
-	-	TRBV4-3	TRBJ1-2	CASSRSGEANYGYTF	TGCGCCAGCAGCCGCTCAGGGGAAGCTAACTATGGCTACACCTTC
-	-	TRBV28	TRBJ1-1	CASREWGIMNTEAFF	TGTGCCAGCAGGGAGTGGGGTATCATGAACACTGAAGCTTTCTTT
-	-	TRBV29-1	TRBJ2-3	CSVGTLNTDTQYF	TGCAGCGTTGGGACACTAAACACAGATACGCAGTATTTT
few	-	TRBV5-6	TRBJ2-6	CASSAIPGANVLTF	TGTGCCAGCTCAGCCATTCCTGGGGCCAACGTCCTGACTTTC
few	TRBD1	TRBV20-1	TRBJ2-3	CSARDGQGWGTDTQYF	TGCAGTGCTAGAGACGGACAGGGTTGGGGCACAGATACGCAGTATTTT
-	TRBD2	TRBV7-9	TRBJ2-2	CASSSLAGGTNTGELFF	TGTGCCAGCAGCTCTCTAGCGGGGGGGACGAACACCGGGGAGCTGTTTTTT
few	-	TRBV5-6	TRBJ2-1	CASQLGPISYNEQFF	TGTGCCAGCCAACTAGGACCAATCTCCTACAATGAGCAGTTCTTC
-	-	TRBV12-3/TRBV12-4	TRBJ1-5	CASGYEANQPQHF	TGTGCCAGCGGGTACGAGGCCAATCAGCCCCAGCATTTT
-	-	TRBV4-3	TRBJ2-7	CASSQAIMYEQYF	TGCGCCAGCAGCCAGGCAATAATGTACGAGCAGTACTTC
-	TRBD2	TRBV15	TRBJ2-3	CATREAGSTDTQYF	TGTGCCACCAGGGAAGCGGGGAGCACAGATACGCAGTATTTT
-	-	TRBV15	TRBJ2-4	CATSDRQQNIRYF	TGTGCCACCAGTGACCGACAACAAAACATTCGGTACTTC
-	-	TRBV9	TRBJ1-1	CASSVAPSHWTEAFF	TGTGCCAGCAGCGTAGCCCCATCTCATTGGACTGAAGCTTTCTTT
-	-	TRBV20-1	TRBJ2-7	CSAYLAGNSYEQYF	TGCAGTGCGTATCTAGCAGGGAACTCCTACGAGCAGTACTTC
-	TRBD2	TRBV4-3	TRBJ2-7	CASSQVPISPPVIAGDEQYF	TGCGCCAGCAGCCAAGTCCCGATATCCCCTCCTGTTATCGCGGGGGACGAGCAGTACTTC
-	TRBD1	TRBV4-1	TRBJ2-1	CASSQSGQGRIYNEQFF	TGCGCCAGCAGCCAATCCGGACAGGGGAGGATCTACAATGAGCAGTTCTTC
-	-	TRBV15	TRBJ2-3	CATSREKGGLRTDTQYF	TGTGCCACCAGCAGAGAAAAAGGGGGGCTTCGCACAGATACGCAGTATTTT
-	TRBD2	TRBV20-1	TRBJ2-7	CSASSPVLAGDYEQYF	TGCAGTGCTAGCTCGCCTGTTTTAGCGGGGGACTACGAGCAGTACTTC
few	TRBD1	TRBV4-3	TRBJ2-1	CASREQGTYNEQFF	TGCGCCAGCAGGGAACAGGGGACCTACAATGAGCAGTTCTTC
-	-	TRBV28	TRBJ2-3	CASSAPSADTQYF	TGTGCCAGCAGTGCCCCTAGTGCAGATACGCAGTATTTT
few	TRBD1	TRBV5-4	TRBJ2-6	CAIGQGVSGANVLTF	TGTGCCATCGGACAGGGGGTCTCTGGGGCCAACGTCCTGACTTTC
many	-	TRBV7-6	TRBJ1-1	CASSLGVGTNTEAFF	TGTGCCAGCAGCTTAGGGGTGGGGACGAACACTGAAGCTTTCTTT
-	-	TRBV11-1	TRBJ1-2	CASSSQLRDGHYGYTF	TGTGCCAGCAGCTCGCAACTTAGGGACGGACACTATGGCTACACCTTC
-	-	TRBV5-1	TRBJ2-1	CASSPGQMVYNEQFF	TGCGCCAGCAGCCCCGGACAAATGGTATACAATGAGCAGTTCTTC
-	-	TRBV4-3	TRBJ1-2	CASSQERGMAWYGYTF	TGCGCCAGCAGCCAAGAGAGGGGGATGGCGTGGTATGGCTACACCTTC
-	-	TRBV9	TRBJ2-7	CASSEGGLTSYEQYF	TGTGCCAGCAGCGAGGGGGGTCTTACCTCCTACGAGCAGTACTTC
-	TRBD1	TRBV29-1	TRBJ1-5	CSCRQGRDQPQHF	TGCAGCTGCAGACAGGGTAGGGACCAGCCCCAGCATTTT
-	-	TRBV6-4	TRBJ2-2	CASSVQLNTGELFF	TGTGCCAGCAGTGTCCAGCTCAACACCGGGGAGCTGTTTTTT
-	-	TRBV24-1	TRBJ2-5	CATSDPTLEETQYF	TGTGCCACCAGTGACCCGACCCTCGAAGAGACCCAGTACTTC
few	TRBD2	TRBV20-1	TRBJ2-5	CSAILAGGPQTQYF	TGCAGTGCTATACTAGCGGGGGGGCCCCAGACCCAGTACTTC
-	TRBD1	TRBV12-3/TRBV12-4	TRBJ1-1	CASSPRQGMSTEAFF	TGTGCCAGCAGTCCACGACAGGGGATGAGCACTGAAGCTTTCTTT